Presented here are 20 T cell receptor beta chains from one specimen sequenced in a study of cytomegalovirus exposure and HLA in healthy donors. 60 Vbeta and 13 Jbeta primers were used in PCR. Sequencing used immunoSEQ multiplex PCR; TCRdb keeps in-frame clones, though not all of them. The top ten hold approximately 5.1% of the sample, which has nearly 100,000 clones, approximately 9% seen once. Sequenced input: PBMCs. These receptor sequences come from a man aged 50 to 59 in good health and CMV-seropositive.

CDR3 coding DNA: TGTGCCAGCAGCTTAGCGATGGGGACAGGTAGTTACGAGCAGTACTTC. This gives the protein CASSLAMGTGSYEQYF. The rearrangement links TRBV7-2 to TRBJ2-7, with 8 bases matching TRBD1. CDR3 length: 16 residues. The J segment lost 4 bases and the V segment lost 0 bases, leaving 8 bases of the junction unmatched. CDR1 and CDR2 (germline): SGHTA, FQGNSA.

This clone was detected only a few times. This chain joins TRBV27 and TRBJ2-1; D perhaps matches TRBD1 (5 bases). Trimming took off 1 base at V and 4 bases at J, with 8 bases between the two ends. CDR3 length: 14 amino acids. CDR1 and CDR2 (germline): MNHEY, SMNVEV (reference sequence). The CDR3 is CASSLWGKYNEQFF. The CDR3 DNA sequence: TGTGCCAGCAGTTTATGGGGCAAGTACAATGAGCAGTTCTTC.

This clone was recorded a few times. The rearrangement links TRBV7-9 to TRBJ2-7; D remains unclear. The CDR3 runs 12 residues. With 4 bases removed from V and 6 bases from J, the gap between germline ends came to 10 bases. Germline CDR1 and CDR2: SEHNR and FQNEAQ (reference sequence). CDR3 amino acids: CASSSPAVEQYF. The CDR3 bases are TGTGCCAGCAGCTCCCCGGCGGTCGAGCAGTACTTC.

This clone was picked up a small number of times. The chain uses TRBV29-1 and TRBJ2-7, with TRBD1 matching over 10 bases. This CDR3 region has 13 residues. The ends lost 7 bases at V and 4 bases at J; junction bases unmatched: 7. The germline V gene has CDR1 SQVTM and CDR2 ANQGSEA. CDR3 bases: TGCAGCGGATGGGACAGGGGACCTTACGAGCAGTACTTC. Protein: CSGWDRGPYEQYF.

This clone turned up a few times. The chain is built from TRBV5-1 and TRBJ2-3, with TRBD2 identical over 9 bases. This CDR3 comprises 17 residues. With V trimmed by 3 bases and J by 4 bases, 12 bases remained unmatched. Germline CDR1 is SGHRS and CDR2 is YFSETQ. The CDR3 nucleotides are TGCGCCAGCAGCTGGGGGGGAACTAGCGGGTACCCAGATACGCAGTATTTT. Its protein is CASSWGGTSGYPDTQYF.

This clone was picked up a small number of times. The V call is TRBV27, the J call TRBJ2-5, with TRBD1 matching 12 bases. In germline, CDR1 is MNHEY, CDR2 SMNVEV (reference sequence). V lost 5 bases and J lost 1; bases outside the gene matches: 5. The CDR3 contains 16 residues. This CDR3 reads CASSRGTGGFQETQYF. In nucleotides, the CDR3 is TGTGCCAGCAGTAGAGGGACAGGGGGCTTCCAAGAGACCCAGTACTTC.

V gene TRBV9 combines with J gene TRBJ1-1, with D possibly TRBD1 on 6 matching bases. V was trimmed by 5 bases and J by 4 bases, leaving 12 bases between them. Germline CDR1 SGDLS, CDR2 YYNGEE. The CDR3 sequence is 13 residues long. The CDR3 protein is CASSSQGLTEAFF. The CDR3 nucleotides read TGTGCCAGCAGTTCGCAGGGGCTCACTGAAGCTTTCTTT.

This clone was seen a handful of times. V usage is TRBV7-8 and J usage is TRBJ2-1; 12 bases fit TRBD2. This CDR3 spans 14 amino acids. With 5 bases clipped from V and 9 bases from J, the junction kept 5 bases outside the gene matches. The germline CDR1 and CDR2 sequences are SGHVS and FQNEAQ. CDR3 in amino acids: CASSRTSGIGEQFF. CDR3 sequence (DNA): TGTGCCAGCAGCCGGACTAGCGGGATTGGTGAGCAGTTCTTC.

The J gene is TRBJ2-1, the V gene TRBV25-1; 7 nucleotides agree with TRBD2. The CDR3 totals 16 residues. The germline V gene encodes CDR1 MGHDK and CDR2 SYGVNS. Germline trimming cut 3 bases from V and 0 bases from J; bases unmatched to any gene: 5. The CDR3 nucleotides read TGTGCCAGCAGTGATCGGGGGGTGGGCTCCTACAATGAGCAGTTCTTC. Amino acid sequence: CASSDRGVGSYNEQFF.

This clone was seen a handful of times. The CDR3 reads CASSQEAEVRSPYEQYF. The CDR3 DNA reads as TGCGCCAGCAGCCAAGAGGCGGAGGTTCGTTCTCCCTACGAGCAGTACTTC. The chain joins TRBV4-3 to TRBJ2-7, with D possibly TRBD2 on 5 matching bases. Trimming removed 0 bases at V and 2 bases at J, with 17 bases between. CDR1 LGHNA and CDR2 YSLEER come from the germline V gene. The CDR3 spans 17 residues.

The CDR3 sequence: CAWSEYNEQFF. The CDR3 DNA reads as TGTGCCTGGAGCGAGTACAATGAGCAGTTCTTC. V usage is TRBV30 and J usage is TRBJ2-1; D remains ambiguous. The V end was cut by 3 bases, the J end by 4 bases, with 4 bases between. Germline loops: CDR1 GTSNPN, CDR2 SVGIG (reference sequence). This CDR3 region has 11 residues.

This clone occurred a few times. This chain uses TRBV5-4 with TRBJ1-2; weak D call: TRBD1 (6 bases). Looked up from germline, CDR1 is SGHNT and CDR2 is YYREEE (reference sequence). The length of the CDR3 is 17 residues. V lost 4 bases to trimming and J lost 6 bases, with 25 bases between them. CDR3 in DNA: TGTGCCAGCAGCCCGAAGTTAGGGGGAAACATCGTTCATGGCTACACCTTC. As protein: CASSPKLGGNIVHGYTF.

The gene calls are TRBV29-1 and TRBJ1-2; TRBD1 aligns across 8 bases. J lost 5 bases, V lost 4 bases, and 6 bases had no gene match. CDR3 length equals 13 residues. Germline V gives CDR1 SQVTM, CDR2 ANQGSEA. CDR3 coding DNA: TGCAGCGTTGGCAGGGGGCTGGAATATGGCTACACCTTC. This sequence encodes CSVGRGLEYGYTF. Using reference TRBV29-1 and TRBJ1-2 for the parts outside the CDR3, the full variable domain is SAVISQKPSRDICQRGTSLTIQCQVDSQVTMMFWYRQQPGQSLTLIATANQGSEATYESGFVIDKFPISRPNLTFSTLTVSNMSPEDSSIYLCSVGRGLEYGYTFGSGTRLTVV.

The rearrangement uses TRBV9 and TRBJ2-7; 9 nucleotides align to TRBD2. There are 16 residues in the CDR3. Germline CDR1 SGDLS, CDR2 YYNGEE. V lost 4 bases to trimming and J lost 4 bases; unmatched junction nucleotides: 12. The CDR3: CASSFGLAGSGYEQYF. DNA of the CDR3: TGTGCCAGCAGCTTCGGGCTAGCGGGATCCGGGTACGAGCAGTACTTC.

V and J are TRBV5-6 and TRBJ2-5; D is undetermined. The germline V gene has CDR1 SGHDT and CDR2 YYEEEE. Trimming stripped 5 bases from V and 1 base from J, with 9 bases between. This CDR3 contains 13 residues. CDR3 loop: CASRSTGQETQYF. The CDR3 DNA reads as TGTGCCAGCAGGTCGACTGGCCAAGAGACCCAGTACTTC.

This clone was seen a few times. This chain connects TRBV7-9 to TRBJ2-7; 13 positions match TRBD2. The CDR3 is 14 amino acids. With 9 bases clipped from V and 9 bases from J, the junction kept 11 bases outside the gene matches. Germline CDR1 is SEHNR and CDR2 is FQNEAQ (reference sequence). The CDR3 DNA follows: TGTGCCAGTGGACCGACTAGCGGGAGGCCCGGGCAGTACTTC. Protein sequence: CASGPTSGRPGQYF.

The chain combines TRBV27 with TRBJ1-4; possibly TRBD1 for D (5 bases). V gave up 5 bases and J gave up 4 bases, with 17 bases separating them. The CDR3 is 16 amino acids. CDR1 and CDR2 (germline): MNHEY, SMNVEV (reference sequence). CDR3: CASSPHLRQLNEKLFF. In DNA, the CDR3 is TGTGCCAGCAGTCCCCACCTTCGACAGCTTAATGAAAAACTGTTTTTT.

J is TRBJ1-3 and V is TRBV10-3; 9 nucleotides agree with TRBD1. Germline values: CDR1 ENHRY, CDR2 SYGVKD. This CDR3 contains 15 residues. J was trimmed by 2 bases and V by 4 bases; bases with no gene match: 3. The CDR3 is CAISGGQGPGNTIYF. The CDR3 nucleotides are TGTGCCATCAGTGGGGGACAGGGTCCTGGAAACACCATATATTTT.

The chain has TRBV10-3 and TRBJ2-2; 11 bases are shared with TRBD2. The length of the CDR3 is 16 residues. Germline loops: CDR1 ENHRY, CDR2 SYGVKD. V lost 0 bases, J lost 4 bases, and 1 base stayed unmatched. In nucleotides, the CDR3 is TGTGCCATCAGTGAGTCGGGACTAGCGGCCACCGGGGAGCTGTTTTTT. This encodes CAISESGLAATGELFF.

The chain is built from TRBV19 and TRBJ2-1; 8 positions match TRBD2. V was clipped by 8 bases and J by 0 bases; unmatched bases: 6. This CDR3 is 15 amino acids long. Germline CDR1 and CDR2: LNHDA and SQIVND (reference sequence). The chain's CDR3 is CASSQREPSYNEQFF. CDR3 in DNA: TGTGCCAGTTCACAGCGGGAGCCCTCCTACAATGAGCAGTTCTTC.